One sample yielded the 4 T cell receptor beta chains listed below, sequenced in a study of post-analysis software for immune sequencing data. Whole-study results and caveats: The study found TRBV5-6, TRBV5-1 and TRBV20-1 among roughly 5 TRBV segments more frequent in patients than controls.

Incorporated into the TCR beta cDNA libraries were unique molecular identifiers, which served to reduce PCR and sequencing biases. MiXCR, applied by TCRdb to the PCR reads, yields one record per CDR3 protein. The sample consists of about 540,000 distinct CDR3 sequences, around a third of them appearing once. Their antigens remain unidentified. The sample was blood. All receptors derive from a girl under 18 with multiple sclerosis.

In DNA form, the CDR3 reads TGTGCCAGCAGCTTAGTCGGCAGGGCCGACGAGCAGTACTTC. Its protein is CASSLVGRADEQYF. The J gene is TRBJ2-7, the V gene TRBV7-9, with D perhaps matching TRBD1 (5 bases). The CDR3 totals 14 residues. Trimming pared 1 base from V and 5 bases from J, leaving 12 bases between. Germline CDR1 is SEHNR and CDR2 is FQNEAQ (reference sequence).

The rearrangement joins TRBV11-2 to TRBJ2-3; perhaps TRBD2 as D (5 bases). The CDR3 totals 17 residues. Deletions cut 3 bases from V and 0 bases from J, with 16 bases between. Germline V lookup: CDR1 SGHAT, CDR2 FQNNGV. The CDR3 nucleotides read TGTGCCAGCAGCTTTCTTCCGGTGAGAGGGAGCACAGATACGCAGTATTTT. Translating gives CASSFLPVRGSTDTQYF.

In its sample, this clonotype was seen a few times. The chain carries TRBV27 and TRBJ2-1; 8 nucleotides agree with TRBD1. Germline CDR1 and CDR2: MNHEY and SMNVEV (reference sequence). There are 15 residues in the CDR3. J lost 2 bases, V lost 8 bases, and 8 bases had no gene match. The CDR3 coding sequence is TGTGCCAGCGGCCAGACAGGGGTTCCCTACAATGAGCAGTTCTTC. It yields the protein CASGQTGVPYNEQFF.

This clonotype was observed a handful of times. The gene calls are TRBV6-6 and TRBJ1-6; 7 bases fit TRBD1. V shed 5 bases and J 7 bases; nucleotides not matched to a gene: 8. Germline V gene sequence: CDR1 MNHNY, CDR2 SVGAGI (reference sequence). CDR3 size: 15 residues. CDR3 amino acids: CASSGRQGPNSPLHF. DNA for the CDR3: TGTGCCAGCAGTGGCCGACAGGGACCAAATTCACCCCTCCACTTT.